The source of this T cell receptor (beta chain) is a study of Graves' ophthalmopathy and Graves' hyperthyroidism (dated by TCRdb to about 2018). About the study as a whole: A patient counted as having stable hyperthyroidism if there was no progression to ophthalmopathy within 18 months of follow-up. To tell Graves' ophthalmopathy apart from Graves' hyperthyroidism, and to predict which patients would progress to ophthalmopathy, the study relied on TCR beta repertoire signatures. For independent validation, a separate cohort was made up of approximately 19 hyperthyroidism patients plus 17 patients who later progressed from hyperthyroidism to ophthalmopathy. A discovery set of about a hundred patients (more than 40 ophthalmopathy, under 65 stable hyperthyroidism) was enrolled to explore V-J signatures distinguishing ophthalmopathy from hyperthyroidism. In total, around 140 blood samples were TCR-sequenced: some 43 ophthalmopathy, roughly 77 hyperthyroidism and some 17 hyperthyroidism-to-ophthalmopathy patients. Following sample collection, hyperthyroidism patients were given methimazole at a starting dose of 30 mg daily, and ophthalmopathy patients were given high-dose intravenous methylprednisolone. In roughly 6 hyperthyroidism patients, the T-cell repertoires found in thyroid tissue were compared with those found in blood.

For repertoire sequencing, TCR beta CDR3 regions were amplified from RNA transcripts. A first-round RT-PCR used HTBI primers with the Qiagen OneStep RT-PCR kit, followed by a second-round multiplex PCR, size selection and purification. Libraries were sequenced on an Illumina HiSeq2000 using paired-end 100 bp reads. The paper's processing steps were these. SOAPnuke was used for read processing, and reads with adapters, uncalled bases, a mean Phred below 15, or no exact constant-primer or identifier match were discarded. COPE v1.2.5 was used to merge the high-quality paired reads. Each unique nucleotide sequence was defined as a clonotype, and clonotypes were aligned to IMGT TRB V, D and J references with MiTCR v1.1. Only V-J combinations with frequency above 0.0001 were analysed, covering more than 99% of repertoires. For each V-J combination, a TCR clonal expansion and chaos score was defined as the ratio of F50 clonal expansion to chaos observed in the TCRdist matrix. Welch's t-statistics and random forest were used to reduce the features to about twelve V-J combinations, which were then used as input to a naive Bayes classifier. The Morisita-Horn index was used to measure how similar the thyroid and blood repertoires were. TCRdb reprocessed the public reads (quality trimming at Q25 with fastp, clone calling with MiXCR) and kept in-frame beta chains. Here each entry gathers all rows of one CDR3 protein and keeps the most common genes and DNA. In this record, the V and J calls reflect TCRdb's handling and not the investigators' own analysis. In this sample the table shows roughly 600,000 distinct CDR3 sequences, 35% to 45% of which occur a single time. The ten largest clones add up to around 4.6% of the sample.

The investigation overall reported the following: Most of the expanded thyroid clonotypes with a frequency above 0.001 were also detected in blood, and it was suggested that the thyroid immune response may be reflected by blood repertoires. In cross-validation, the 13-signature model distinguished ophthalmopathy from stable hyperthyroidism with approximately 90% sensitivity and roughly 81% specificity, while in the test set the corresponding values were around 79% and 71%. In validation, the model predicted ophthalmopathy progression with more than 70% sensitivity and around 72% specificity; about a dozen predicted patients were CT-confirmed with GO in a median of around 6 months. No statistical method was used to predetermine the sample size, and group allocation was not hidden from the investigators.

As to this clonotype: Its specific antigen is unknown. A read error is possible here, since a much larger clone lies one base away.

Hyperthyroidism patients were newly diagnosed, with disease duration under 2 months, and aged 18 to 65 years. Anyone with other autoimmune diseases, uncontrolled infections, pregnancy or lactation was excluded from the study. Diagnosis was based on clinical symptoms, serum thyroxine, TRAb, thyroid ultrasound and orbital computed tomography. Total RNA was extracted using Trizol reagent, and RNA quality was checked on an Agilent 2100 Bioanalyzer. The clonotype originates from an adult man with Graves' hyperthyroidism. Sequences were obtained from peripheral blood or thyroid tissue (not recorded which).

This receptor carries the CDR3 CAGSQGQGAHQPQHF. The nucleotides are TGTGCCGGCAGCCAAGGACAGGGTGCCCATCAGCCCCAGCATTTT. The sequence links TRBV3-1 to TRBJ1-5, with 8 middle bases fitting TRBD1. The germline V gene (reference sequence) provides CDR1 LGHDT and CDR2 YNNKEL. Its CDR3 holds 15 amino acids, cysteine through phenylalanine. The entry retains the CDR3 DNA only, 45 bases that are in frame from base 1.